This TCR beta chain was recorded in a study of blood T cell repertoires in COVID-19. The wider study: Acute-phase and convalescent COVID-19 samples originated in the United States, Italy and Spain. Nucleic acid was either cDNA or gDNA, and it came from T cells, B-cell-depleted T cells, or PBMCs.

In Seattle, patients joined the study during active infection and were tracked longitudinally. Per the study methods: Amplification of reference gene primers was used by the study to estimate nucleated cell counts. Some clones are missing from TCRdb's copy, which holds only in-frame ones; the method was immunoSEQ multiplex PCR. The D gene and trimming were derived from the DNA, and the V and J assignments and clone size from that table. The sample records about 220,000 clones, around 86% being singletons. V was clipped by 3 bases and J by 7 bases, with 10 bases between them. The CDR3 has 14 residues. CDR1 and CDR2 from the germline V gene are MNHEY and SMNVEV (reference sequence).

This rearrangement joins TRBV27 to TRBJ1-6; TRBD1 is a possible D gene (5 bases). The sequencing input was peripheral blood. The receptor comes from a woman aged 70 to 79 with COVID-19, enrolled during active disease. In DNA, the CDR3 is TGTGCCAGCAGTTTCAGGGTCGGGAATTCACCCCTCCACTTT. Translation: CASSFRVGNSPLHF.